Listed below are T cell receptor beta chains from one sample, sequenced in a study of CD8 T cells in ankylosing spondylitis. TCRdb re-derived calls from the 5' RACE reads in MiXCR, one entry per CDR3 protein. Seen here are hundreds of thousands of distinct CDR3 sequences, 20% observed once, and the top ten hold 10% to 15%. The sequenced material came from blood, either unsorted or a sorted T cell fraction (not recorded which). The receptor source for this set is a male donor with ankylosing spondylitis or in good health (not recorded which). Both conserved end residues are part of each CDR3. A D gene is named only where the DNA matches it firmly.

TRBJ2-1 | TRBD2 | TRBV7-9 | CASSFYSGGERNEQFF
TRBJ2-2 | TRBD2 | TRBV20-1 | CSARHRDYSNTGELFF
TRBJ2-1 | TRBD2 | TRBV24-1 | CATNGSLASNEQFF
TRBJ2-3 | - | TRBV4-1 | CASSQEGDGNTDTQYF
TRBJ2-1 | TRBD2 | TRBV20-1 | CSAITGGTYNEQFF
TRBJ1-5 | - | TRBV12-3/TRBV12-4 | CASSFGIIQGQPQHF
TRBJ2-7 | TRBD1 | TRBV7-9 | CASSGTATAYEQYF
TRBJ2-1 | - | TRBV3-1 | CASSQVLERSYNEQFF
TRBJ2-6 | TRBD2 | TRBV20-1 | CSALRGGSSGANVLTF
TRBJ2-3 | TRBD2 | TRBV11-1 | CASSLTGLAGGLGTDTQYF
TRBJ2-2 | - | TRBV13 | CASSGSGGSNTGELFF
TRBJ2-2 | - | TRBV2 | CAGTYSNTGELFF
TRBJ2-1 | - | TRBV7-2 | CASSFWVGGEQFF
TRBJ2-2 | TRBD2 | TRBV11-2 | CATAPGRGGKDTGELFF
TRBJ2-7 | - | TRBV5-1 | CASSLSGLFMEQYF
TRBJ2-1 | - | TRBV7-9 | CASSLRGPPANNEQFF